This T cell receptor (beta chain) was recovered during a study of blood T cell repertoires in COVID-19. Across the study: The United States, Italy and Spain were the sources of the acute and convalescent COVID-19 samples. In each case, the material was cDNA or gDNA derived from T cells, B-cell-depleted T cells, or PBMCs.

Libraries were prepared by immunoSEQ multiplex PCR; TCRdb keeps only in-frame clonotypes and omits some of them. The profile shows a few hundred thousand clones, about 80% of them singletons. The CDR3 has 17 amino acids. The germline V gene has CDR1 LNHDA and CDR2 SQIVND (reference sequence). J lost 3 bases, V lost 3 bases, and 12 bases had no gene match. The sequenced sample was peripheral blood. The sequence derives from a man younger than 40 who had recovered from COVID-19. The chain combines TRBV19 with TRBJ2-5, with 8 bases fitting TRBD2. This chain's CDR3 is CASSIRGPGGPEETQYF. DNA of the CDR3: TGTGCCAGTAGTATTCGTGGTCCGGGGGGGCCCGAAGAGACCCAGTACTTC.